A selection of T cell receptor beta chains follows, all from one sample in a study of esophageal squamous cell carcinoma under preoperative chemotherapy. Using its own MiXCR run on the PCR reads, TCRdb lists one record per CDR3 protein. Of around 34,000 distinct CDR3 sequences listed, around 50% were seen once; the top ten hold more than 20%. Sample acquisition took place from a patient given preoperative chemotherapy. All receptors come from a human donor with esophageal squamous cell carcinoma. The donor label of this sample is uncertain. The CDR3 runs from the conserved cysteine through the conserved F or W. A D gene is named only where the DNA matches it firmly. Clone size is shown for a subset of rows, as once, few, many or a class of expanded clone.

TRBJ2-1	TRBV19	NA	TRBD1	CASSIAAGGEQFF	TGTGCCAGTAGTATAGCCGCAGGGGGTGAGCAGTTCTTC
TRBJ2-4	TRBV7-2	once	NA	CASSLLALGTTDTQYF	TGTGCCAGCAGCTTACTAGCGCTGGGTACCACAGATACGCAGTACTTT
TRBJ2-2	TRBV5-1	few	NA	CASSLEGGELFF	TGCGCCAGCAGCTTGGAAGGCGGGGAGCTGTTTTTT
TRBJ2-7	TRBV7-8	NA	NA	CASSSVSSGYEQYF	TGTGCCAGCAGCTCAGTGTCCTCAGGGTACGAGCAGTACTTC
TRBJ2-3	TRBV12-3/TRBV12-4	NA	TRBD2	CGRSPGGRGKDMQYF	TGTGGCCGCAGTCCGGGGGGGCGAGGCAAAGATATGCAGTATTTT
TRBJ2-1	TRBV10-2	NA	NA	CASSIAYEQFF	TGCGCCAGCAGTATAGCGTATGAGCAGTTCTTC
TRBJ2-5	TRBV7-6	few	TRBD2	CASSQVLSAGGPDEQYF	TGTGCCAGCAGCCAAGTACTAAGCGCGGGAGGGCCTGATGAGCAGTACTTC
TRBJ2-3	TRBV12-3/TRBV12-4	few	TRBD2	CASNELAGVNTQYF	TGTGCCAGCAATGAACTAGCGGGAGTTAATACGCAGTATTTT
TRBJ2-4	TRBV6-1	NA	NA	CASTGLRAKNTQYF	TGTGCCAGCACGGGGCTGCGAGCCAAAAACACTCAGTACTTC
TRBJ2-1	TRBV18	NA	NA	CASSRRGSEMINEQFF	TGTGCCAGCTCACGCCGGGGGAGTGAAATGATCAATGAGCAGTTCTTC
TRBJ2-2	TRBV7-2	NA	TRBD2	CASSFTGTSGGGTGTLYF	TGTGCCAGCAGCTTCACAGGGACTAGCGGGGGGGGCACCGGTACGCTGTATTTT
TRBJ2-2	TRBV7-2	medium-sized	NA	CASRSIPDTGELFF	TGTGCCAGCAGATCTATCCCAGACACCGGGGAGCTGTTTTTT
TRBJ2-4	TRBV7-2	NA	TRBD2	CASSLGGGRAKEIQYF	TGTGCCAGCAGCTTAGGGGGGGGTCGTGCCAAAGAGATCCAGTACTTC
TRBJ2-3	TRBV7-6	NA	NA	CASSLRLGLEEQYF	TGTGCCAGCAGCTTACGTCTTGGTTTAGAGGAGCAGTATTTT
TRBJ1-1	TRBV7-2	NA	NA	CASSVAGGIREATF	NA
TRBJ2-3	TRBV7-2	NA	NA	CASSLGPRAVNTGTQYF	TGTGCCAGCAGCCTGGGGCCCCGGGCTGTAAACACCGGGACGCAGTATTTT
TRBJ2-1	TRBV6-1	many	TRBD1	CASSNRGVGYNEQFF	TGTGCCAGCAGCAACAGGGGAGTGGGGTACAATGAGCAGTTCTTC
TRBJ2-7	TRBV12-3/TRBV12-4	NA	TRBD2	CASRITSGGAKNTQYF	TGTGCCAGCCGTATCACGAGCGGGGGAGCCAAAAACACGCAGTACTTC
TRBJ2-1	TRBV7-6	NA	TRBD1	CASSLLPGQENYEQFF	TGTGCCAGCAGCCTTCTACCGGGACAGGAAAACTACGAGCAGTTCTTC
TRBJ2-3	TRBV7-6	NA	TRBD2	CAGRSGGDTETQYF	TGTGCGGGGCGCTCGGGGGGGGACACAGAGACCCAGTATTTC
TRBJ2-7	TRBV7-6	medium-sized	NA	CASSFGGASYEQYF	TGTGCCAGCAGCTTTGGGGGGGCTAGCTACGAGCAGTACTTC
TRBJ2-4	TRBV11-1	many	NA	CASSLTYSKGKNIQYF	TGTGCCAGCAGCTTAACCTACTCGAAGGGCAAAAACATTCAGTACTTC
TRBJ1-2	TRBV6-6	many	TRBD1	CASSSGWDRVNYGYTF	TGTGCCAGCAGTTCAGGGTGGGACAGGGTTAACTATGGCTACACCTTC
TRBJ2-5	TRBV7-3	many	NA	CASSLRQDNEQYF	TGTGCCAGCAGCTTAAGGCAAGACAATGAGCAGTACTTC
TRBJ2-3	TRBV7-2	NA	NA	CASSRAGSRNTQYF	TGTGCCAGCAGCCGAGCGGGTAGTAGAAATACGCAGTACTTT
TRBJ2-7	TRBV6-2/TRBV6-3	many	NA	CASSYPPQGIYEQYF	TGTGCCAGCAGTTACCCGCCACAGGGCATCTACGAGCAGTACTTC
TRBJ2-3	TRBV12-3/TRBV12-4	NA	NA	CASSTTGTCGTNTQYF	TGTGCCAGCAGCACCACGGGGACGTGTGGCACAAACACGCAGTACTTT
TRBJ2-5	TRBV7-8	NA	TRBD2	CASGGLGGGPGETQYF	TGTGCCAGCGGGGGGCTCGGGGGGGGTCCCGGAGAGACCCAGTACTTC
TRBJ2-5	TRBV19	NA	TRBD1	CASSMYRGQTQYF	TGTGCCAGTAGTATGTACAGGGGGCAGACCCAGTACTTC
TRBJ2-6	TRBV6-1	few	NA	CASSVRPSGANVLTF	TGTGCCAGCAGTGTCCGGCCCTCTGGGGCCAACGTCCTGACTTTC
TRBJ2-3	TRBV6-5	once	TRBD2	CASSFGGLAVNTGTQYF	TGTGCCAGCAGTTTCGGGGGACTAGCGGTGAACACCGGTACGCAGTATTTT
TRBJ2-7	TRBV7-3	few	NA	CASSLGGGLDYEQYF	TGTGCCAGCAGCTTAGGCGGAGGACTCGATTACGAGCAGTACTTC
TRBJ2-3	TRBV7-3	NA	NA	CASSLNPAGANTEKQYF	TGTGCCAGCAGCTTAAATCCCGCGGGTGCGAACACCGAGAAGCAGTATTTT
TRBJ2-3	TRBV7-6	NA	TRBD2	CPSSGGGATDIQYF	TGTCCCAGCTCGGGGGGGGGGGCCACAGATATTCAGTATTTT
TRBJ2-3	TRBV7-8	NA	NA	CASARLGGGPGETQYF	TGTGCCAGCGCCAGGCTAGGGGGGGGGCCCGGTGAGACGCAGTACTTT
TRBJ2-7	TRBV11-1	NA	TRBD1	CASSPTGGRGYEQYF	TGTGCCAGCAGCCCTACAGGGGGGCGAGGTTACGAGCAGTACTTC
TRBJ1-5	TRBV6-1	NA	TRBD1	CASSRLRGTVLSNQPQHF	TGTGCCAGCAGTCGATTGAGGGGGACAGTTCTCAGCAATCAGCCCCAGCATTTT
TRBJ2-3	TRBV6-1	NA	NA	CASKALSTDTQYF	TGTGCCAGCAAGGCGCTGAGCACAGATACGCAGTATTTT
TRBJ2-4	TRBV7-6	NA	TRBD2	CASTGRGATNTQYF	TGTGCCAGCACGGGGCGGGGGGCCACAAACACGCAGTACTTC
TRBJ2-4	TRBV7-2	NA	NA	CAGRQATNTQYF	TGTGCGGGGAGGCAGGCCACAAACACGCAGTATTTC
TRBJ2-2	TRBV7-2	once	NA	CASSSGSTVVTDKQFF	TGTGCCAGCAGCTCCGGGTCAACAGTGGTTACAGATAAGCAGTTTTTT
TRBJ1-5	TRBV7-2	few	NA	CASSLGQGNQPQHF	TGTGCCAGCAGCTTAGGCCAGGGGAATCAGCCCCAGCATTTT
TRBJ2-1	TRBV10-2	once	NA	CASSQGSGEQFF	TGCGCCAGCAGTCAGGGGAGCGGTGAGCAGTTCTTC
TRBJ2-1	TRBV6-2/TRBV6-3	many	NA	CASSYSPNNEQFF	TGTGCCAGCAGTTATTCCCCCAACAATGAGCAGTTCTTC
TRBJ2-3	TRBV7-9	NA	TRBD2	CASSYSGGAPDTQYF	TGTGCCAGCAGCTATAGCGGGGGGGCACCAGATACGCAGTACTTT
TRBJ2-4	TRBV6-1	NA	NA	CASRESGTGAKNTQYF	TGTGCCAGCCGCGAATCGGGGACGGGAGCCAAAAACACGCAGTACTTC
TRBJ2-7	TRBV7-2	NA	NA	CASTDRREQYF	TGTGCCAGCACCGATAGGCGGGAGCAGTACTTC
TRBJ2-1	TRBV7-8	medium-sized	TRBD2	CASSLVRLAGYNEQFF	TGTGCCAGCAGCTTAGTGCGTCTAGCGGGGTACAATGAGCAGTTCTTC
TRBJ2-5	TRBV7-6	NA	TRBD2	CAGSGGRVQETQYF	TGTGCGGGCAGCGGGGGGCGGGTCCAAGAGACCCAGTACTTC
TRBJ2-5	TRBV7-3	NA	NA	CASSSNPGRTETQYF	TGTGCCAGCAGCTCGAACCCGGGGAGGACGGAGACCCAGTACTTC
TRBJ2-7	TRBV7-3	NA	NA	CASSLKPGRWAKDTQYF	TGTGCCAGCAGCCTCAAACCGGGGCGGTGGGCCAAAGACACGCAGTACTTC
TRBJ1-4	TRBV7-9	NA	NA	CASSSGETNEKLFF	TGTGCCAGCAGCTCAGGGGAAACTAATGAAAAACTGTTTTTT
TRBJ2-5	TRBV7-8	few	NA	CASSLALGDLGTQYF	TGTGCCAGCAGCTTAGCGTTAGGTGACTTGGGTACCCAGTACTTC
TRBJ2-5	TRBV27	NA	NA	CGGRGGETQYF	TGCGGGGGCCGTGGGGGGGAGACCCAGTACTTC
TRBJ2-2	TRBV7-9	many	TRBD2	CASSLDGGGRTGELFF	TGTGCCAGCAGCTTAGACGGGGGGGGCCGAACCGGGGAGCTGTTTTTT